This T cell receptor beta chain is drawn from a study of T cell responses to AZD1222 COVID-19 vaccine. The study's findings and limits: Spike-specific TCR breadth and depth both grew after two AZD1222 doses.

TCRdb's copy holds only in-frame clones and misses some; the assay was immunoSEQ multiplex PCR. Altogether about 270,000 clones are present, 90% to 95% being singletons, with the ten largest covering 0.5% to 0.7%. As regards this clone: Its antigen is not known.

The sequence derives from an adult who received the AZD1222 COVID-19 vaccine. The sample was peripheral blood, taken 28 days after the second AZD1222 dose.

CDR3: CASSLTGNTGELFF. In DNA form, the CDR3 reads TGCGCCAGCAGTCTCACAGGGAACACCGGGGAGCTGTTTTTT. V is TRBV5-1 and J is TRBJ2-2; the D gene is possibly TRBD1 (5 bases). CDR1 is SGHRS and CDR2 is YFSETQ in the germline V gene. CDR3 length equals 14 residues. V was cut by 5 bases and J by 1 base, with 9 bases left in between.